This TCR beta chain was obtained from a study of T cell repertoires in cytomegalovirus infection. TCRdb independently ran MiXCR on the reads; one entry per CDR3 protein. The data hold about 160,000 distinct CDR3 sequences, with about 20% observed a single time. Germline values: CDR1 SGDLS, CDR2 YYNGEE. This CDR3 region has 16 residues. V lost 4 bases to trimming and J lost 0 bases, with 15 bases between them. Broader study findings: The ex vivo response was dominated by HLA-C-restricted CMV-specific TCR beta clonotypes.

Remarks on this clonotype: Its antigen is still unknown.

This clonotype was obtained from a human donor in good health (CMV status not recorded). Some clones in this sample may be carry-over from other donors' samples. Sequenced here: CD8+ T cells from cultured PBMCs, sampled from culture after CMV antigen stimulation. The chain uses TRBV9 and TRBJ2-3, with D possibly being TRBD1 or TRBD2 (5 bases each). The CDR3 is CASSLRGALSTDTQYF. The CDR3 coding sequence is TGTGCCAGCAGCTTGAGAGGGGCTCTTAGCACAGATACGCAGTATTTT. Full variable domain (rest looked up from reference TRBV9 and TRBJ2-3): DSGVTQTPKHLITATGQRVTLRCSPRSGDLSVYWYQQSLDQGLQFLIQYYNGEERAKGNILERFSAQQFPDLHSELNLSSLELGDSALYFCASSLRGALSTDTQYFGPGTRLTVL.